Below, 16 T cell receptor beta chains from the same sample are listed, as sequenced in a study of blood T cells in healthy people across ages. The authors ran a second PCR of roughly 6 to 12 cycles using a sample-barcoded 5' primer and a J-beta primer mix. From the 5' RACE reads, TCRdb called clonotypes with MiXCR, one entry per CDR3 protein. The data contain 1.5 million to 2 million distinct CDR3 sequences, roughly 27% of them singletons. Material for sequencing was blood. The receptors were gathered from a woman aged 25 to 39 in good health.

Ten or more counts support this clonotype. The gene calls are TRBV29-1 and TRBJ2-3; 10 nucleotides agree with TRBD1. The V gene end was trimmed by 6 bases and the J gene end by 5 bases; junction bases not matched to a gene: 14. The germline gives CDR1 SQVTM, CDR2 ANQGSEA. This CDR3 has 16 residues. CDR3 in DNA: TGCAGCGTCTCTCCCTCTCTGGGGACAGGGGAAGATACGCAGTATTTT. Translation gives CSVSPSLGTGEDTQYF.

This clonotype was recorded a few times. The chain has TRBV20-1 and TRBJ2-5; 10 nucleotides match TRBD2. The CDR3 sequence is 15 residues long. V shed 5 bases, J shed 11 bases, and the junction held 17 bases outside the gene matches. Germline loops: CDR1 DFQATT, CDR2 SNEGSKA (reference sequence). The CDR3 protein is CSAPRPGLAQNEQYF. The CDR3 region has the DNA TGCAGTGCTCCCAGACCGGGACTAGCGCAGAATGAGCAGTACTTC.

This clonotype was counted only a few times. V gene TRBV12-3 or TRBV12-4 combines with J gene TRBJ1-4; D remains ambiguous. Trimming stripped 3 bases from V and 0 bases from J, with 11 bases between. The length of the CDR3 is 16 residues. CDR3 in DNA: TGTGCCAGCAGTTTGCTGCCCGGTGCAACTAATGAAAAACTGTTTTTT. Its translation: CASSLLPGATNEKLFF.

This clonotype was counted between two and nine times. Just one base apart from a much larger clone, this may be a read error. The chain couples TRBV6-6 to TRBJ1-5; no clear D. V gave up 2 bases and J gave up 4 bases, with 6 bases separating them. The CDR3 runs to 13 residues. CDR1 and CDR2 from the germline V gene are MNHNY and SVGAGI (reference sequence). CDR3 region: CASSYGWNQPQHF. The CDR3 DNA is TGTGCCAGCAGTTACGGGTGGAATCAGCCCCAGCATTTT.

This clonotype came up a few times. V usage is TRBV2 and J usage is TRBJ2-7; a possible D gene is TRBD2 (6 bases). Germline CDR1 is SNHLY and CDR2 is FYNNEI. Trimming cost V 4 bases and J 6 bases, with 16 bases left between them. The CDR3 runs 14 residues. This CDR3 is CASSVRGKRAEQYF. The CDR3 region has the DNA TGTGCCAGCAGTGTACGGGGGAAGCGCGCCGAGCAGTACTTC.

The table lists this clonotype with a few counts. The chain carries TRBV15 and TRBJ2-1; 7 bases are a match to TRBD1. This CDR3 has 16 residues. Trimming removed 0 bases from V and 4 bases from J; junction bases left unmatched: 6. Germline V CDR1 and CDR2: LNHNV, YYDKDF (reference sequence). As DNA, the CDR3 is TGTGCCACCAGCAGAGATCGAGGCAGGGGGTACAATGAGCAGTTCTTC. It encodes CATSRDRGRGYNEQFF. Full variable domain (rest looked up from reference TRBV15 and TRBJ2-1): DAMVIQNPRYQVTQFGKPVTLSCSQTLNHNVMYWYQQKSSQAPKLLFHYYDKDFNNEADTPDNFQSRRPNTSFCFLDIRSPGLGDTAMYLCATSRDRGRGYNEQFFGPGTRLTVL.

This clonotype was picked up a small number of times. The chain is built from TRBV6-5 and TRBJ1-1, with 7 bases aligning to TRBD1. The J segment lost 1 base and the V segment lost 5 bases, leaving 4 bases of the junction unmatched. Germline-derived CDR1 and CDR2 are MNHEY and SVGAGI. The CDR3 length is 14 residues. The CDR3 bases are TGTGCCAGCAGTCCGGACAGGAGGAACACTGAAGCTTTCTTT. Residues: CASSPDRRNTEAFF.

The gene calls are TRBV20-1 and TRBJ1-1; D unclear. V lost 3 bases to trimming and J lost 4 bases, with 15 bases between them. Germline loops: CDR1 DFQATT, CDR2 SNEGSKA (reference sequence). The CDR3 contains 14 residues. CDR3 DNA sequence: TGCAGTGCTAGCCGGGCCCCGTGGAGCACTGAAGCTTTCTTT. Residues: CSASRAPWSTEAFF.

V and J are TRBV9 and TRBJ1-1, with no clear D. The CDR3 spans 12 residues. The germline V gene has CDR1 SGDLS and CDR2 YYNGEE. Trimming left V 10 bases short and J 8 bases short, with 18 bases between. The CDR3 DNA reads TGTGCCTCGTCCGAATTGGCGGGGGAAGCTTTCTTT. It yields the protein CASSELAGEAFF. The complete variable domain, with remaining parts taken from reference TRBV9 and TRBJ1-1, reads DSGVTQTPKHLITATGQRVTLRCSPRSGDLSVYWYQQSLDQGLQFLIQYYNGEERAKGNILERFSAQQFPDLHSELNLSSLELGDSALYFCASSELAGEAFFGQGTRLTVV.

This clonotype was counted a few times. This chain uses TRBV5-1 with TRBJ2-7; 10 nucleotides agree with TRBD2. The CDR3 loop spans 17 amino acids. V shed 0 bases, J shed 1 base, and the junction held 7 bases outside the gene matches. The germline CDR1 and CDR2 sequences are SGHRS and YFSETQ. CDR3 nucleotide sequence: TGCGCCAGCAGCTTGGCGGGGGGGACTAGCGCTTCCTACGAGCAGTACTTC. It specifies CASSLAGGTSASYEQYF.

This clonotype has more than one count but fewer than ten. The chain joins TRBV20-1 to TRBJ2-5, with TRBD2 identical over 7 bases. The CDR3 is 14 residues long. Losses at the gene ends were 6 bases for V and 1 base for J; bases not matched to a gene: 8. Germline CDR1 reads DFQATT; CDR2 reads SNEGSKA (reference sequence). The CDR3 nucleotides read TGCAGTGCCAGCGGAGCGGGGCTCCAAGAGACCCAGTACTTC. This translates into CSASGAGLQETQYF.

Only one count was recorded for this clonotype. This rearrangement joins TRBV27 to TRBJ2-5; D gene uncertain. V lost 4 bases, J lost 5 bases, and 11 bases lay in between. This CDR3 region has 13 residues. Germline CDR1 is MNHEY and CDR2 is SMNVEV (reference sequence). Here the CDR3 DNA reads TGTGCCAGCAGTTCCAATGTTTGGGAGACCCAGTACTTC. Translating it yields CASSSNVWETQYF.

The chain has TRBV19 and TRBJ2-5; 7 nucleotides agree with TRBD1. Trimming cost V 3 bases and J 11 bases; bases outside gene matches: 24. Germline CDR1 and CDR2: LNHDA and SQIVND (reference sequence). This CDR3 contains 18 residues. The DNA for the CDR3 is TGTGCCAGTAGTATTGAGGGGGCCTCTAGTTCTCTCTACAATGAGCAGTACTTC. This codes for CASSIEGASSSLYNEQYF.

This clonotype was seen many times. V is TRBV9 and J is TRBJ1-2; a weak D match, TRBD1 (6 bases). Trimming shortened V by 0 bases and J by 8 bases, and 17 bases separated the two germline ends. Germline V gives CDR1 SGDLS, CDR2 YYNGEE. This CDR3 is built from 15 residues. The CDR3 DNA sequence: TGTGCCAGCAGCGTAGATCAGGGGCTGGGGGTCGGCTACACCTTC. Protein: CASSVDQGLGVGYTF.

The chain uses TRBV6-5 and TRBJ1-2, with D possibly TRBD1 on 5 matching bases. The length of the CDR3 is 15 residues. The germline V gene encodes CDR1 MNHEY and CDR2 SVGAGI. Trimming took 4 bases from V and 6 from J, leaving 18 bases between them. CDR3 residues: CASSSRLGDLDGYTF. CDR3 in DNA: TGTGCCAGCAGTTCCCGATTGGGGGATCTAGATGGCTACACCTTC.

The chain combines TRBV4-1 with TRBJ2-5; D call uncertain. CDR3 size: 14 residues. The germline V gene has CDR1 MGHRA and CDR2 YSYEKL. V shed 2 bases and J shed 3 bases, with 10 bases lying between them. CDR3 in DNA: TGCGCCAGCAGCCAACCGGTCAGCAAAGAGACCCAGTACTTC. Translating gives CASSQPVSKETQYF.